Given below is one T cell receptor beta chain in context. Its antigen is currently unknown. This record belongs to a study of T cell responses to AZD1222 COVID-19 vaccine. Findings and limits, study-wide: Dominant at 160-218 and 743-854, vaccine-associated CD4 TCRs also spanned spike.

Here immunoSEQ multiplex PCR was the method, and the copy in TCRdb shows in-frame clones only, minus some. The table shows about 130,000 clones, with 93% occurring only once. The receptor's source is an adult in good health. The source material was peripheral blood, sampled on day 0 of AZD1222 vaccination.

The CDR3 spells CASSGAGTDYEQYF. The CDR3, as DNA: TGCGCCAGCAGCGGGGCCGGGACAGACTACGAGCAGTACTTC. The rearrangement links TRBV5-1 to TRBJ2-7; 7 positions match TRBD1. Germline V gene sequence: CDR1 SGHRS, CDR2 YFSETQ. The CDR3 spans 14 residues. V lost 4 bases to trimming and J lost 3 bases; unmatched junction nucleotides: 7.